A single sample gave rise to the 27 T cell receptor beta chains below, sequenced in a study of blood T cell repertoires in COVID-19. Data came from immunoSEQ multiplex PCR; TCRdb stores just in-frame clones and leaves some out. The table has almost 250,000 clones, about 89% seen once. Sequencing used peripheral blood. The receptors derive from a woman aged 55-69 years who had recovered from COVID-19.

The chain has TRBV5-1 and TRBJ2-1; TRBD2 matches 8 bases. J lost 4 bases, V lost 3 bases, and 3 bases had no gene match. This CDR3 has 14 amino acids. Germline CDR1 reads SGHRS; CDR2 reads YFSETQ. The CDR3 region is CASSSGGAYNEQFF. CDR3 sequence (DNA): TGCGCCAGCAGCTCCGGGGGGGCGTACAATGAGCAGTTCTTC.

The gene calls are TRBV5-1 and TRBJ2-3; TRBD2 matches 11 bases. Germline V gives CDR1 SGHRS, CDR2 YFSETQ. The CDR3 consists of 14 residues. V shed 4 bases, J shed 5 bases, and the junction held 3 bases outside the gene matches. CDR3 coding DNA: TGCGCCAGCAGCAAGCTAGCGGGGGGAGATACGCAGTATTTT. Translation: CASSKLAGGDTQYF.

This rearrangement joins TRBV6-5 to TRBJ2-5, with 8 bases that match TRBD1. The CDR3 is 14 amino acids. The germline CDR1 and CDR2 sequences are MNHEY and SVGAGI. The trim removed 2 bases at V and 5 bases at J, leaving 4 bases unmatched. In nucleotides, the CDR3 is TGTGCCAGCAGTTACCTGGACAGGGTGGAGACCCAGTACTTC. It specifies CASSYLDRVETQYF.

This clone appeared a single time. The V call is TRBV4-1, the J call TRBJ1-5, with D perhaps TRBD1 (6 bases). The V and J ends lost 4 bases and 3 bases respectively, with 10 bases between them. The CDR3 length is 14 residues. CDR1 and CDR2 from the germline V gene are MGHRA and YSYEKL. The CDR3 bases are TGCGCCAGCAGCCCCCGGGACAACAATCAGCCCCAGCATTTT. Translating gives CASSPRDNNQPQHF.

This rearrangement joins TRBV6-5 to TRBJ2-7, with a tentative D call TRBD2 (6 bases). The CDR3 consists of 12 residues. V lost 3 bases to trimming and J lost 12 bases, with 15 bases between them. The germline V gene encodes CDR1 MNHEY and CDR2 SVGAGI. CDR3 region: CASSYEGWDSYF. DNA for the CDR3: TGTGCCAGCAGTTATGAGGGCTGGGACTCGTACTTC.

The rearrangement joins TRBV28 to TRBJ1-4; perhaps TRBD1 as D (6 bases). The germline CDR1 and CDR2 sequences are MDHEN and SYDVKM. The CDR3 length is 14 residues. V lost 6 bases to trimming and J lost 8 bases, with 16 bases between them. In DNA form, the CDR3 reads TGTGCCAGCAGGGATACAGGGAGCCGAGAAAAACTGTTTTTT. This codes for CASRDTGSREKLFF.

The J gene is TRBJ1-4, the V gene TRBV27; D gene ambiguous. V was pared by 5 bases and J by 1 base, with 11 bases between. The CDR3 sequence is 15 residues long. Germline-derived CDR1 and CDR2 are MNHEY and SMNVEV (reference sequence). CDR3 bases: TGTGCCAGCAGTCCGCTACGGGGAACTAATGAAAAACTGTTTTTT. Its protein is CASSPLRGTNEKLFF.

This clone appeared a few times. The rearrangement links TRBV28 to TRBJ1-2; D not certain. This CDR3 comprises 13 residues. Germline assignment: CDR1 MDHEN and CDR2 SYDVKM. V was shortened by 4 bases and J by 5 bases, with 11 bases between the two germline ends. The CDR3 nucleotides are TGTGCCAGCAGTTCCGGACTAGGATATGGCTACACCTTC. It translates to CASSSGLGYGYTF.

The chain has TRBV7-2 and TRBJ1-3; perhaps TRBD1 as D (5 bases). Trimming left V 1 base short and J 2 bases short, with 9 bases between. Germline CDR1 is SGHTA and CDR2 is FQGNSA. This CDR3 spans 15 amino acids. This chain's CDR3 is CASSLGSGAGNTIYF. CDR3 DNA sequence: TGTGCCAGCAGCTTAGGTTCGGGGGCTGGAAACACCATATATTTT.

The chain joins TRBV18 to TRBJ2-7, with 8 bases fitting TRBD1. V lost 3 bases to trimming and J lost 9 bases; unmatched junction nucleotides: 16. CDR3 length: 16 residues. The V gene's germline CDR1 is KGHSH and CDR2 LQKENI. DNA of the CDR3: TGTGCCAGCTCACCGGGAGCTGGACAGGGCTCTACGGGGCAGTACTTC. It translates to CASSPGAGQGSTGQYF.

The chain is built from TRBV7-9 and TRBJ1-3; a weak D match, TRBD1 (6 bases). The CDR3 totals 16 residues. V was clipped by 4 bases and J by 0 bases, with 13 bases between them. The germline V gene encodes CDR1 SEHNR and CDR2 FQNEAQ (reference sequence). This chain's CDR3 is CASSSGGQNSGNTIYF. The CDR3 DNA is TGTGCCAGCAGCTCCGGCGGACAGAACTCTGGAAACACCATATATTTT.

The chain links TRBV7-3 to TRBJ2-4; 8 positions match TRBD1. The CDR3 covers 13 residues. CDR1 SGHTA and CDR2 FQGTGA come from the germline V gene. The V segment lost 6 bases and the J segment 9 bases; nucleotides outside the gene matches: 7. The DNA of the CDR3 is TGTGCCAGCAGTTCGCAGGGGGCTGGCATTCAGTACTTC. The encoded protein is CASSSQGAGIQYF.

The V gene is TRBV6-5, the J gene TRBJ1-1; D is possibly TRBD1 (5 bases). Germline CDR1 is MNHEY and CDR2 is SVGAGI. Trimming removed 7 bases from V and 3 bases from J, with 12 bases in between. The CDR3 consists of 13 residues. CDR3 protein: CASTLGAYTEAFF. CDR3 nucleotide sequence: TGTGCCAGCACCCTTGGGGCTTACACTGAAGCTTTCTTT.

This chain connects TRBV6-6 to TRBJ1-4; 9 nucleotides align to TRBD1. V lost 2 bases to trimming and J lost 5 bases; unmatched junction nucleotides: 3. Germline CDR1 and CDR2: MNHNY and SVGAGI (reference sequence). This CDR3 comprises 15 residues. The CDR3 sequence is CASSYPGTGNEKLFF. CDR3 sequence (DNA): TGTGCCAGCAGTTACCCCGGGACAGGGAATGAAAAACTGTTTTTT.

The CDR3 is CASSLGRVGNQPQHF. The DNA of the CDR3 is TGTGCCAGCAGCTTAGGGAGGGTGGGCAATCAGCCCCAGCATTTT. The chain combines TRBV7-8 with TRBJ1-5; D gene uncertain. V was shortened by 1 base and J by 2 bases, with 9 bases between the two germline ends. This CDR3 has 15 residues. Germline CDR1 and CDR2: SGHVS and FQNEAQ.

This clone was recorded a few times. The chain recombines TRBV7-2 with TRBJ1-3; D perhaps matches TRBD1 (5 bases). The V and J ends lost 1 base and 4 bases respectively, with 5 bases between them. The CDR3 runs to 13 residues. CDR1 SGHTA and CDR2 FQGNSA come from the germline V gene. This CDR3 is CASSLEGGNTIYF. In DNA, the CDR3 is TGTGCCAGCAGCTTAGAGGGGGGAAACACCATATATTTT.

This chain uses TRBV6-2 or TRBV6-3 with TRBJ1-1; D might be TRBD1 (5 bases). This CDR3 has 15 amino acids. From germline, CDR1 is MNHEY and CDR2 SVGEGT. Trimming removed 6 bases from V and 5 bases from J, with 19 bases in between. The CDR3 coding sequence is TGTGCCAGCAGCGAGATATCCGGCCGGGGGACTGAAGCTTTCTTT. It is translated as CASSEISGRGTEAFF.

A note on this clone: The junction departs from germline at one end; a sequencing error may be responsible. The chain employs TRBV4-3 and TRBJ2-7, with unresolved D. The CDR3 length is 13 residues. The germline V gene encodes CDR1 LGHNA and CDR2 YSLEER. CDR3 nucleotide sequence: TGCGCCAACAGCCAAGTCGGTCTCGGCGAGCAGTACTTC. This translates into CANSQVGLGEQYF.

This chain uses TRBV5-6 with TRBJ2-3; a weak D match, TRBD2 (5 bases). The CDR3 is 16 residues long. Germline V gene data show CDR1 as SGHDT and CDR2 as YYEEEE. V was shortened by 1 base and J by 1 base, with 13 bases between the two germline ends. The CDR3 loop reads CASSLSQRRGTDTQYF. The CDR3 DNA sequence: TGTGCCAGCAGCTTGTCCCAGCGGAGAGGCACAGATACGCAGTATTTT.

CDR3 sequence: CATSRDRALREQYF. CDR3 nucleotides: TGTGCCACCAGCAGAGATAGAGCGTTACGTGAGCAGTACTTC. The chain combines TRBV15 with TRBJ2-7; no clear D gene. V dropped 0 bases and J dropped 7 bases, with 13 bases sitting between them. The V gene's germline CDR1 is LNHNV and CDR2 YYDKDF (reference sequence). CDR3 length: 14 amino acids. The full variable domain, its missing parts supplied by reference TRBV15 and TRBJ2-7, is DAMVIQNPRYQVTQFGKPVTLSCSQTLNHNVMYWYQQKSSQAPKLLFHYYDKDFNNEADTPDNFQSRRPNTSFCFLDIRSPGLGDTAMYLCATSRDRALREQYFGPGTRLTVT.

This clone was recorded many times. The V and J genes are TRBV4-1 and TRBJ2-1; D is uncertain. Germline CDR1 reads MGHRA; CDR2 reads YSYEKL. The V end was cut by 0 bases, the J end by 6 bases, with 6 bases between. The CDR3 runs 13 residues. The CDR3 loop is CASSQDRVNEQFF. The CDR3 nucleotides read TGCGCCAGCAGCCAAGATCGCGTCAATGAGCAGTTCTTC.

The chain joins TRBV6-5 to TRBJ2-7; 10 bases fit TRBD1. V shed 6 bases, J shed 13 bases, and the junction held 6 bases outside the gene matches. Germline V CDR1 and CDR2: MNHEY, SVGAGI. CDR3 length: 11 residues. The CDR3 coding sequence is TGTGCCAGCAGGTCCGGGACAGGGGAATACTTC. This codes for CASRSGTGEYF.

The chain recombines TRBV7-8 with TRBJ1-5, with TRBD1 as a possible D gene (6 bases). The CDR3 spans 14 residues. CDR1 SGHVS and CDR2 FQNEAQ come from the germline V gene. V shed 5 bases and J shed 3 bases, with 11 bases lying between them. The CDR3 loop reads CASSLGQYNQPQHF. The CDR3 DNA reads TGTGCCAGCAGCCTAGGACAGTACAATCAGCCCCAGCATTTT. Full variable domain (remainder filled in from reference TRBV7-8 and TRBJ1-5): GAGVSQSPRYKVAKRGQDVALRCDPISGHVSLFWYQQALGQGPEFLTYFQNEAQLDKSGLPSDRFFAERPEGSVSTLKIQRTQQEDSAVYLCASSLGQYNQPQHFGDGTRLSIL.

The chain is built from TRBV11-2 and TRBJ1-4; TRBD1 aligns across 7 bases. Germline values: CDR1 SGHAT, CDR2 FQNNGV. V trimming: 5 bases; J trimming: 8 bases; junction bases outside the gene matches: 11. The CDR3 length is 15 residues. The CDR3, as DNA: TGTGCCAGCAGCCCCACACGGACGGGACAGGAAAAACTGTTTTTT. Its translation is CASSPTRTGQEKLFF.

J is TRBJ2-7 and V is TRBV5-5; TRBD2 matches 9 bases. This CDR3 is built from 15 residues. Germline trimming cut 4 bases from V and 1 base from J; bases unmatched to any gene: 6. Per germline, CDR1 SGHKS and CDR2 YYEKEE (reference sequence). Here the CDR3 DNA reads TGTGCCAGCAGCCTGACTAGCGGCAGTTCCTACGAGCAGTACTTC. This encodes CASSLTSGSSYEQYF.

The genes are TRBV28 and TRBJ2-3; TRBD2 matches 10 bases. Per the germline V gene, CDR1 is MDHEN and CDR2 is SYDVKM. The length of the CDR3 is 15 residues. J was trimmed by 6 bases and V by 10 bases; bases with no gene match: 13. For the CDR3, the DNA is TGTGCCACCACCGGGGTAGCGGGGGGCCCGGATACGCAGTATTTT. Translated, it gives CATTGVAGGPDTQYF.

The CDR3 region is CASSPHQRGKDTQYF. DNA for the CDR3: TGTGCCAGCAGCCCCCACCAGCGGGGTAAAGATACGCAGTATTTT. The V and J genes are TRBV7-3 and TRBJ2-3; 7 bases match TRBD2. This CDR3 is built from 15 residues. Germline V CDR1 and CDR2: SGHTA, FQGTGA. Trimming removed 5 bases from V and 5 bases from J; junction bases left unmatched: 10.